A selection of T cell receptor beta chains follows, all from one sample in a study of cytomegalovirus exposure and HLA in healthy donors. The repertoire was sequenced with immunoSEQ multiplex PCR; TCRdb's copy has only in-frame clones and lacks some. This table holds around 210,000 clones. What was sequenced was PBMCs. These receptors were obtained from a girl between 2 and 10 years old in good health and CMV-seropositive. CDR3s include the opening cysteine and the closing phenylalanine or tryptophan. D genes are given only for firm matches.

>TRBV5-1|TRBJ2-1|TRBD2
TGCGCCAGCAGCTTGGATGGGGGGTTACGGGCGGGAGGGCCCGGTGAGCAGTTCTTC
CASSLDGGLRAGGPGEQFF
>TRBV5-1|TRBJ2-1|TRBD2
TGCGCCAGCAGCTCTGGACTAGCGGGAGGTGGTGAGCAGTTCTTC
CASSSGLAGGGEQFF
>TRBV9|TRBJ1-2|TRBD1
TGTGCCAGCAGCATCCTGGACAGGGGCGGAAACTATGGCTACACCTTC
CASSILDRGGNYGYTF
>TRBV19|TRBJ1-3|-
TGTGCCAGTACGGCAGGGCAGGTCAACACCATATATTTT
CASTAGQVNTIYF
>TRBV5-4|TRBJ2-2|TRBD2
TGTGCCAGCAGCCCGGGACTAGCGGGAGAGTCCAACACCGGGGAGCTGTTTTTT
CASSPGLAGESNTGELFF
>TRBV6-5|TRBJ2-5|-
TGTGCCAGCGAAAACCGGGAGACCCAGTACTTC
CASENRETQYF
>TRBV7-2|TRBJ2-3|-
TGTGCCAGCAGCTTAGGGACACACCCGAGCACAGATACGCAGTATTTT
CASSLGTHPSTDTQYF
>TRBV10-3|TRBJ1-1|-
TGTGCCATCAGGACAAACACTGAAGCTTTCTTT
CAIRTNTEAFF
>TRBV5-4|TRBJ2-7|TRBD1
TGTGCCAGCACCCCCTCCGGGACAGGGATTTCCTACGAGCAGTACTTC
CASTPSGTGISYEQYF
>TRBV7-2|TRBJ2-7|-
TGTGCCAGCAGCTTTGACTCCACAAGCTCCTACGAGCAGTACTTC
CASSFDSTSSYEQYF
>TRBV6-5|TRBJ2-3|TRBD2
TGTGCCAGCAGACTAGCGGGAGGCCCAGATACGCAGTATTTT
CASRLAGGPDTQYF
>TRBV2|TRBJ1-3|-
TGTGCCAGCACCGGACAGGGAAACACCATATATTTT
CASTGQGNTIYF
>TRBV28|TRBJ1-2|-
TGTGCCAGCAGTTCCCCTCAGGCAGCTTATGGCTACACCTTC
CASSSPQAAYGYTF
>TRBV28|TRBJ1-1|-
TGTGCCAGCAGGACCCCGGGCCAAGGGAGGACTGAAGCTTTCTTT
CASRTPGQGRTEAFF
>TRBV5-6|TRBJ1-2|-
TGTGCCAGCACCCCGGCGAGGGGGTATGGCTACACCTTC
CASTPARGYGYTF
>TRBV10-2|TRBJ2-5|TRBD1
TGCGCCAGCAAAGGTGGCAGGGGGCTCCAAGAGACCCAGTACTTC
CASKGGRGLQETQYF
>TRBV7-9|TRBJ1-3|TRBD1
TGTGCCAGCAGCTTCGGGACAGGTTGGTCCGGAAACACCATATATTTT
CASSFGTGWSGNTIYF
>TRBV27|TRBJ2-1|TRBD2
TGTGCCAGCAGCCTTATAGGGACTAGCCAAATCTCCTACAATGAGCAGTTCTTC
CASSLIGTSQISYNEQFF
>TRBV10-3|TRBJ2-1|TRBD2
TGTGCCATCAGTGTCCTAGCGGCTTCCTACAATGAGCAGTTCTTC
CAISVLAASYNEQFF
>TRBV28|TRBJ1-1|TRBD1
TGTGCCAGCCAGACAGGGGGCAGGGAACGAGCTTTCTTT
CASQTGGRERAFF
>TRBV10-3|TRBJ2-7|-
TGTGCCATCAGTGGGAGGGATTCAGCTTACGAGCAGTACTTC
CAISGRDSAYEQYF
>TRBV6-1|TRBJ2-7|-
TGTGCCAGCAGGGAAGGACTGATAACCTACGAGCAGTACTTC
CASREGLITYEQYF
>TRBV5-1|TRBJ1-1|TRBD1
TGCGCCAGCAGCCCGCGACAGGGGAGGGACACTGAAGCTTTCTTT
CASSPRQGRDTEAFF
>TRBV5-1|TRBJ1-1|-
TGCGCCAGCAGCTCATTACAGGGTCTGAACACTGAAGCTTTCTTT
CASSSLQGLNTEAFF
>TRBV19|TRBJ2-7|-
TGTGCCACTGGGACTTCCAGAGGCCTTCTTTACGAGCAGTACTTC
CATGTSRGLLYEQYF
>TRBV18|TRBJ1-2|TRBD1
TGTGCCAGCTCACCTTCCGACAGGGTTCGCTACACCTTC
CASSPSDRVRYTF
>TRBV2|TRBJ2-1|TRBD1
TGTGCCAGCAGGGGACAGGGGGCTTACAATGAGCAGTTCTTC
CASRGQGAYNEQFF
>TRBV7-9|TRBJ1-3|-
TGTGCCAGCAGGGGGGGTAACTCTGGAAACACCATATATTTT
CASRGGNSGNTIYF
>TRBV7-9|TRBJ2-1|-
TGTGCCAGCAGCTCTAAGGGGGGGGTTGAGGAGCAGTTCTTC
CASSSKGGVEEQFF
>TRBV5-1|TRBJ1-1|-
TGCGCCAGCAGCTTTACGAACAGGGAAAACACTGAAGCTTTCTTT
CASSFTNRENTEAFF
>TRBV27|TRBJ1-5|-
TGTGCCAGCAGTTTGAGAGGTTTAAATCAGCCCCAGCATTTT
CASSLRGLNQPQHF
>TRBV9|TRBJ1-1|TRBD1
TGTGCCAGCAGCTCGATAGACAGGGGTGAAGCTTTCTTT
CASSSIDRGEAFF
>TRBV18|TRBJ2-5|-
TGTGCCAGCTCACCACCGTCCGTAAAGACCCAGTACTTC
CASSPPSVKTQYF
>TRBV19|TRBJ2-7|-
TGTGCCAGTAGTATTACCACCGGGGGCTACGAGCAGTACTTC
CASSITTGGYEQYF
>TRBV30|TRBJ2-7|TRBD2
TGTGCCTGGAGTGTAGGGCTAGCGGGAACTTACGAGCAGTACTTC
CAWSVGLAGTYEQYF
>TRBV5-5|TRBJ2-7|TRBD1
TGTGCCAGCAGCTTAGAGGGACAGAGCTCCTACGAGCAGTACTTC
CASSLEGQSSYEQYF
>TRBV28|TRBJ2-7|TRBD1
TGTGCCGCCCTGGACAGGGGAAGTCGAAAAGAGCAGTACTTC
CAALDRGSRKEQYF
>TRBV12-1|TRBJ1-5|-
TGTGCCAGCAGAGTGGGACAGGGAGGTCAGCCCCAGCATTTT
CASRVGQGGQPQHF
>TRBV7-2|TRBJ1-5|TRBD1
TGTGCCAGCAGCTCTGGGACAGGCTCTTGGCAGCCCCAGCATTTT
CASSSGTGSWQPQHF
>TRBV28|TRBJ1-1|TRBD1
TGTGCCAGCAGTGATCGGACAGGGGTAAACACTGAAGCTTTCTTT
CASSDRTGVNTEAFF
>TRBV7-8|TRBJ2-5|TRBD2
TGTGCCAGCAGCTTGCGGACTAGCGGGAGTCCGCCTCAAGAGACCCAGTACTTC
CASSLRTSGSPPQETQYF
>TRBV13|TRBJ2-3|-
TGTGCCAGCAGCTTAGGGACACAGGACACAGATACGCAGTATTTT
CASSLGTQDTDTQYF
>TRBV7-2|TRBJ1-1|-
TGTGCCAGCAGCACGGGACATCCAGCGCCTGAAGCTTTCTTT
CASSTGHPAPEAFF
>TRBV6-4|TRBJ2-7|-
TGTGCCAGCACAAGCCCGGGGGTACCCTACGAGCAGTACTTC
CASTSPGVPYEQYF
>TRBV27|TRBJ2-7|TRBD1
TGTGCCAGCAGTTCCGGGACAGCTCTCTACGAGCAGTACTTC
CASSSGTALYEQYF
>TRBV2|TRBJ1-4|-
TGTGCCGGGGGGGCAAGGGGAGGTGAAAAACTGTTTTTT
CAGGARGGEKLFF
>TRBV9|TRBJ2-3|TRBD2
TGTGCCAGCAGCAGCGTAGTACCCCAACTAGCGGCGTTCACAGATACGCAGTATTTT
CASSSVVPQLAAFTDTQYF
>TRBV7-9|TRBJ2-7|-
TGTGCCAGCAGCTCCGCAGGGGACTCCTACGAGCAGTACTTC
CASSSAGDSYEQYF
>TRBV14|TRBJ1-1|-
TGTGCCAGCAGACTAAAGGCGAACACTGAAGCTTTCTTT
CASRLKANTEAFF
>TRBV6-4|TRBJ2-7|-
TGTGCCAGCAGTGACCCCCCCCTAGTGTACGAGCAGTACTTC
CASSDPPLVYEQYF
>TRBV28|TRBJ1-2|-
TGTGCCAGCAGTCCCCAGGGGCTCGTCTATGGCTACACCTTC
CASSPQGLVYGYTF
>TRBV25-1|TRBJ2-7|-
TGTGCCAGCAGCAGGGGAGAGCAGTACTTC
CASSRGEQYF